These T cell receptor beta chains were read from a single sample in a study of metastatic and nonmetastatic thyroid tumors. TCRdb re-processed the PCR reads through MiXCR. Counted here are under 50,000 clones, around 27% occurring once; the ten biggest clones make up about a tenth. Material: blood. Source of these receptors: a male donor with papillary thyroid cancer or a benign thyroid nodule (not recorded which). Some clones in this sample may be carry-over from other donors' samples. Each CDR3 is given without its conserved first and last residue.

V gene: TRBV10-2
J gene: TRBJ2-1
CDR3 protein: ASSDGSIGGNEQF

V gene: TRBV20-1
J gene: TRBJ2-3
CDR3 protein: SARDNRDSYFSTDTQY

V gene: TRBV5-1
J gene: TRBJ2-3
CDR3 protein: ASSMGILTDTQY

V gene: TRBV4-1
J gene: TRBJ1-2
CDR3 protein: ASSQEQGDGYT

V gene: TRBV18
J gene: TRBJ1-1
CDR3 protein: ASSLDRSGVAF

V gene: TRBV6-5
J gene: TRBJ1-5
CDR3 protein: ASSTDRGIQPQH

V gene: TRBV19
J gene: TRBJ2-7
CDR3 protein: ASRGEGSVRQY

V gene: TRBV6-1
J gene: TRBJ1-4
CDR3 protein: ASSEIQGAHEKLF

V gene: TRBV20-1
J gene: TRBJ2-7
CDR3 protein: SARTTSRYEQY

V gene: TRBV5-1
J gene: TRBJ2-1
CDR3 protein: ASSLAGSRDSYNEQF

V gene: TRBV20-1
J gene: TRBJ2-7
CDR3 protein: SAAGQGESYEQY

V gene: TRBV20-1
J gene: TRBJ2-1
CDR3 protein: SARDVDRTSYNEQF

V gene: TRBV11-2
J gene: TRBJ2-1
CDR3 protein: ASSPTGGPYNEQF

V gene: TRBV6-1
J gene: TRBJ2-3
CDR3 protein: ASSASGGVSTDTQY

V gene: TRBV5-1
J gene: TRBJ1-4
CDR3 protein: ASSFFPGQGNEKLF

V gene: TRBV6-2/TRBV6-3
J gene: TRBJ2-7
CDR3 protein: ASTQGGSYEQY

V gene: TRBV18
J gene: TRBJ2-1
CDR3 protein: ASWTSGSDEQF

V gene: TRBV27
J gene: TRBJ2-4
CDR3 protein: ASSSTSGNIQY

V gene: TRBV6-4
J gene: TRBJ2-7
CDR3 protein: ASSYLTGAYEQY

V gene: TRBV6-1
J gene: TRBJ1-5
CDR3 protein: ASTLGGGWQPQH

V gene: TRBV6-4
J gene: TRBJ1-2
CDR3 protein: ASSDTPQGLGGYT

V gene: TRBV5-1
J gene: TRBJ2-3
CDR3 protein: ASSLVRGTNTDTQY

V gene: TRBV24-1
J gene: TRBJ1-2
CDR3 protein: ATRVNGYT

V gene: TRBV20-1
J gene: TRBJ2-1
CDR3 protein: SARVASGRGLRKQF

V gene: TRBV19
J gene: TRBJ1-5
CDR3 protein: ASRAEGVVGQPQH

V gene: TRBV5-5
J gene: TRBJ1-2
CDR3 protein: ASSLGVDIPNYGYT

V gene: TRBV11-3
J gene: TRBJ2-1
CDR3 protein: ASSFLAEVNEQF

V gene: TRBV2
J gene: TRBJ2-3
CDR3 protein: ASSGYQPTDTQY

V gene: TRBV10-3
J gene: TRBJ1-6
CDR3 protein: AISEGTGNNSPLH

V gene: TRBV6-1
J gene: TRBJ2-2
CDR3 protein: ASNPDRGNTGELF

V gene: TRBV20-1
J gene: TRBJ2-3
CDR3 protein: SASEDRGQDTQY